This T cell receptor beta chain was found in a study of control samples from healthy donors and cancer patients. This table comes from immunoSEQ multiplex PCR, and its TCRdb copy is limited to in-frame clones, with some not included. The sample holds 80,000 to 100,000 clones, around 88% seen once. This CDR3 spans 12 amino acids. Germline V lookup: CDR1 SEHNR, CDR2 FQNEAQ (reference sequence). The V end lost 1 base, the J end lost 4 bases, and 4 bases lay between the germline ends. Material: blood. The receptor was isolated from a man younger than 45 in good health. The chain couples TRBV7-9 to TRBJ1-2; D uncertain. The chain's CDR3 is CASSLEGYGYTF. CDR3 nucleotides: TGTGCCAGCAGCTTAGAGGGCTATGGCTACACCTTC.